The 11 T cell receptor beta chains below were found in one sample sequenced in a study of blood T cells in healthy people across ages. A second about 6 to 12 cycle PCR used barcoded and J-beta primers. From the 5' RACE reads, TCRdb called clonotypes with MiXCR, one entry per CDR3 protein. The repertoire includes roughly 500,000 distinct CDR3 sequences, about 26% of them detected once, and approximately 18% sits in the top ten. The sample was blood. Receptor source: a woman in her 70s in good health.

The J gene is TRBJ2-3, the V gene TRBV6-1; a weak D match, TRBD2 (6 bases). Per the germline V gene, CDR1 is MNHNS and CDR2 is SASEGT. V was pared by 3 bases and J by 1 base, with 8 bases between. This CDR3 has 14 residues. The CDR3 DNA follows: TGTGCCAGCAGTGACCAGCGGGGCACAGATACGCAGTATTTT. Its translation: CASSDQRGTDTQYF.

This clonotype was seen a handful of times. This rearrangement joins TRBV28 to TRBJ2-5; 9 bases line up with TRBD1. The trim removed 7 bases at V and 4 bases at J, leaving 4 bases unmatched. The germline V gene encodes CDR1 MDHEN and CDR2 SYDVKM. There are 13 residues in the CDR3. This chain's CDR3 is CASNTGGGETQYF. The CDR3 DNA reads TGTGCCAGCAATACAGGGGGCGGAGAGACCCAGTACTTC.

There are a few counts of this clonotype. This chain uses TRBV4-3 with TRBJ1-5; tentative D call: TRBD1 (5 bases). The V end lost 4 bases, the J end lost 8 bases, and 18 bases lay between the germline ends. CDR1 and CDR2 (germline): LGHNA, YSLEER. The CDR3 runs 15 residues. CDR3 amino acids: CASSPTHGGEKPQHF. In nucleotides, the CDR3 is TGCGCCAGCAGCCCAACTCACGGGGGGGAGAAGCCCCAGCATTTT.

This rearrangement joins TRBV5-1 to TRBJ2-5; possible D gene TRBD2, 5 bases. The DNA matches TRBJ2-1 better at its end, which makes the J call doubtful. The CDR3 has 15 residues. Germline V gene data show CDR1 as SGHRS and CDR2 as YFSETQ. CDR3 sequence: CASSFGGTSNNEQFF. CDR3 nucleotides: TGCGCCAGCAGCTTTGGTGGTACTAGTAACAATGAGCAGTTCTTC.

As regards this clonotype: One end of the junction does not line up with germline, which may come from a read error. The rearrangement links TRBV10-3 to TRBJ1-2; TRBD1 aligns across 10 bases. CDR1 and CDR2 (germline): ENHRY, SYGVKD. The CDR3 covers 15 residues. This chain's CDR3 is CAIRSGDRGNYDYTF. CDR3 nucleotide sequence: TGTGCCATCAGGAGCGGGGACAGGGGTAACTATGACTACACCTTC.

The rearrangement uses TRBV20-1 and TRBJ2-4; D not resolved. Trimming left V 5 bases short and J 1 base short, with 6 bases between. The CDR3 loop spans 12 amino acids. The germline CDR1 and CDR2 sequences are DFQATT and SNEGSKA (reference sequence). The CDR3 DNA sequence: TGCAGTGCTGGTGGGGCCAAAAACATTCAGTACTTC. This translates into CSAGGAKNIQYF.

The chain carries TRBV15 and TRBJ2-5, with TRBD2 identical over 12 bases. The V and J ends lost 0 bases and 3 bases, in that order; junction bases with no gene match: 8. The CDR3 is 18 amino acids. From germline, CDR1 is LNHNV and CDR2 YYDKDF (reference sequence). The CDR3 nucleotides read TGTGCCACCAGCAGAGATCCCGCAACTAGCGGGGGGAAAGAGACCCAGTACTTC. Its translation is CATSRDPATSGGKETQYF.

Concerning this clonotype: The junction departs from the called germline gene at one end, perhaps through a read error. The rearrangement links TRBV5-1 to TRBJ2-5; 8 nucleotides line up with TRBD2. The CDR3 is 14 residues long. Germline V lookup: CDR1 SGHRS, CDR2 YFSETQ. The CDR3 bases are TGCGCCGGCAGCTTAGCGGGGCCTAAAGAGACCCAGTACTTC. This codes for CAGSLAGPKETQYF.

This clonotype occurred many times. The chain recombines TRBV2 with TRBJ2-3; 10 nucleotides agree with TRBD2. V shed 7 bases, J shed 1 base, and the junction held 5 bases outside the gene matches. Looked up from germline, CDR1 is SNHLY and CDR2 is FYNNEI. CDR3 length equals 15 residues. Here the CDR3 DNA reads TGTGCCAGCACCGTAGCGGGGGGCCGCACAGATACGCAGTATTTT. Protein product: CASTVAGGRTDTQYF.

This clonotype has only a few counts. The CDR3 loop is CASSQDTAGTQYF. CDR3 DNA: TGTGCCAGCAGCCAAGATACAGCGGGGACCCAGTACTTC. The rearrangement joins TRBV3-1 to TRBJ2-5; weak D call: TRBD2 (6 bases). Germline V gene data show CDR1 as LGHDT and CDR2 as YNNKEL (reference sequence). With 0 bases removed from V and 7 bases from J, the gap between germline ends came to 9 bases. The CDR3 consists of 13 residues.

This clonotype was recorded a few times. The chain recombines TRBV7-2 with TRBJ2-1; no clear D gene. The CDR3 covers 11 residues. The germline V and J ends were trimmed by 11 bases and 1 base, with 6 bases remaining between them. The germline V gene has CDR1 SGHTA and CDR2 FQGNSA. The CDR3 here is CASLSYNEQFF. CDR3 nucleotide sequence: TGTGCCTCACTATCCTACAATGAGCAGTTCTTC.